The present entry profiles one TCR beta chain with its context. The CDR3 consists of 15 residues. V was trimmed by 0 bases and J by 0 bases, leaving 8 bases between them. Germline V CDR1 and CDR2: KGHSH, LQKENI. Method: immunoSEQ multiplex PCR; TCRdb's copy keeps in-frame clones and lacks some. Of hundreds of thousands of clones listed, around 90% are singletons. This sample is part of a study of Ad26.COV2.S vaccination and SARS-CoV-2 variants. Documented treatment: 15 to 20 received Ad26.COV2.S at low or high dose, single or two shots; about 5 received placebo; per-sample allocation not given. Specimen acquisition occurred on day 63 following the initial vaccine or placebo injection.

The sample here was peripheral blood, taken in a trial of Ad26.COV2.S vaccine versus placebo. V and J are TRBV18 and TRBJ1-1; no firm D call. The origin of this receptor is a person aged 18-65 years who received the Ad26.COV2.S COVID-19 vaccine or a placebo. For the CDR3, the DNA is TGTGCCAGCTCACCACCGGGCAGCATGAACACTGAAGCTTTCTTT. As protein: CASSPPGSMNTEAFF.